Sequencing of this TCR beta chain was carried out in a study of T-cell reconstitution after alpha-beta-depleted transplantation in children. Study observations and caveats: Hyperexpanded clones declined; after one year, newly produced T cells mostly supplied diversity. High day-60 TCRbeta diversity in some patients came from surviving recipient T cells and thymic progenitors.

With respect to this clonotype: Its antigen is currently unknown.

This sample's TCRbeta library carried unique molecular identifier barcodes. TCRdb itself ran the PCR reads through MiXCR, one entry per CDR3 protein. Found here are 200,000 to 300,000 distinct CDR3 sequences, about a quarter of them singletons; the top ten hold roughly 2.5%. Sequenced here: PBMCs, sampled before TCRalphabeta/CD19-depleted stem cell transplant. The TCR comes from a girl under 10 years old with Fanconi anemia, due to receive a stem cell transplant.

As DNA, the CDR3 is TGTGCCAGCAGCACGAGGGGCGGGAGGAATGAGCAGTTCTTC. Its translation: CASSTRGGRNEQFF. This chain links TRBV6-2 or TRBV6-3 with TRBJ2-1; 8 bases fit TRBD2. Trimming at V came to 6 bases and at J to 7 bases, leaving 8 bases not matched to a gene. The germline gives CDR1 MNHEY, CDR2 SVGEGT. This CDR3 is 14 amino acids long.